These T cell receptor beta chains were read from a single sample in a study of cytomegalovirus exposure and HLA in healthy donors. Using immunoSEQ multiplex PCR, the repertoire was profiled, and TCRdb retains in-frame clones only, with some absent. This sample has about 100,000 clones, with about four fifths found just once. Sequencing input: PBMCs. The receptors derive from a woman between 70 and 85 years old in good health and CMV-seropositive. Both conserved end residues are part of each CDR3.

V gene	J gene	CDR3 protein
TRBV5-1	TRBJ2-1	CASSFRDRQGGEQFF
TRBV10-3	TRBJ2-7	CATASTRQGSYEQYF
TRBV10-2	TRBJ1-1	CASSESSGRSTEAFF
TRBV4-2	TRBJ2-1	CASSLEYRGDNEQFF
TRBV7-3	TRBJ2-3	CASSRDRGTDTQYF
TRBV21-1	TRBJ2-3	CASSKCQGTSGGASDTQYF
TRBV5-5	TRBJ2-3	CASSLRPPWGQGDTQYF
TRBV7-3	TRBJ2-1	CASRVAGAYNEQFF
TRBV7-7	TRBJ2-2	CASSTDRTNTGELFF
TRBV11-1	TRBJ2-3	CASSAQLAGSTDTQYF
TRBV5-5	TRBJ2-5	CASSFARTTDVETQYF
TRBV5-1	TRBJ1-2	CASSGGGSRGYTF
TRBV2	TRBJ2-5	CASSDWDRSGQETQYF
TRBV7-2	TRBJ1-5	CASSPDSNQPQHF
TRBV19	TRBJ2-7	CASSPWGTPFYEQYF
TRBV6-5	TRBJ2-2	CASWSTTNTGELFF
TRBV7-6	TRBJ2-1	CASSPWLGRNEQFF